This T cell receptor (beta chain) was captured by sequencing in a study of T cell responses to AZD1222 COVID-19 vaccine. Study results and limitations: Just 5 to 7 AZD1222 recipients were seropositive at baseline.

The CDR3 covers 15 residues. CDR1 MNHNY and CDR2 SVGAGI come from the germline V gene (reference sequence). The junction had 20 bases not matched to a gene; V was cut back by 10 bases and J by 11 bases. The assay was immunoSEQ multiplex PCR, and TCRdb's table has in-frame clones only and misses some. The data contain some 190,000 clones, about 93% of them singletons. On this clone itself: Antigen: not known.

The receptor comes from an adult who received the AZD1222 COVID-19 vaccine. The starting material was peripheral blood, obtained 28 days after the second AZD1222 dose. This sequence joins TRBV6-6 and TRBJ2-3; TRBD2 aligns across 8 bases. The CDR3 sequence is CATAGGGLGAGMQYF. For the CDR3, the DNA is TGTGCCACCGCGGGGGGAGGTCTTGGGGCGGGGATGCAGTATTTT.